This T cell receptor beta chain came from a study of cytomegalovirus exposure and HLA in healthy donors. This clone was counted once. Antigen unknown. 13 Jbeta primers and 60 Vbeta primers were used for the PCR. Only in-frame clones appear in the TCRdb table, and some are missing; sequencing was by immunoSEQ multiplex PCR. The sample has roughly 140,000 clones; 73% are singletons. General study findings and limits: In an earlier analysis, productive rearrangement rates for most beta V segments clustered near 87% or 30%. What TCR beta sequences reportedly achieved was accurate prediction of HLA-A and HLA-B alleles in most subjects.

The clonotype was recovered from a human donor in good health. The sequencing sample was made of PBMCs.

The CDR3, as DNA: TGTGCCAGTAGATACCGGGACAGGGATAATTCACCCCTCCACTTT. It yields the protein CASRYRDRDNSPLHF. The chain is built from TRBV19 and TRBJ1-6; 9 nucleotides line up with TRBD1. The junction had 5 bases not matched to a gene; V was cut back by 6 bases and J by 5 bases. From germline, CDR1 is LNHDA and CDR2 SQIVND (reference sequence). The CDR3 has 15 amino acids. The variable domain in full, with the rest retrieved from reference TRBV19 and TRBJ1-6, is DGGITQSPKYLFRKEGQNVTLSCEQNLNHDAMYWYRQDPGQGLRLIYYSQIVNDFQKGDIAEGYSVSREKKESFPLTVTSAQKNPTAFYLCASRYRDRDNSPLHFGNGTRLTVT.